Listed here are 30 T cell receptor beta chains from one sample, sequenced in a study of PD-1 blockade in classical Hodgkin lymphoma. Using immunoSEQ multiplex PCR, the repertoire was profiled, and TCRdb retains in-frame clones only, with some absent. This sample yields 22,000 or so clones, of which approximately 92% are seen a single time; 0.25% belongs to the top ten. Documented time point: newly diagnosed, previously untreated cHL patient sample. Thawed PBMCs underwent magnetic negative selection to yield purified CD4+ T cells. The specimen was CD4+ T cells from blood. These receptors all come from a human donor with classical Hodgkin lymphoma.

V is TRBV6-1 and J is TRBJ1-4; TRBD1 aligns across 10 bases. CDR1 is MNHNS, CDR2 SASEGT, per germline. The ends lost 6 bases at V and 5 bases at J; junction bases unmatched: 3. The CDR3 runs 14 residues. The CDR3 coding sequence is TGTGCCAGCAGGCCGGGACAGGGGAATGAAAAACTGTTTTTT. Amino acid sequence: CASRPGQGNEKLFF.

The CDR3 coding sequence is TGCGCCACCCACCCGGCCGCCCGACACACAAGCACTGAAGCTTTCTTT. It codes for CATHPAARHTSTEAFF. J is TRBJ1-1 and V is TRBV10-2; D gene uncertain. The V gene's germline CDR1 is WSHSY and CDR2 SAAADI. The V gene lost 10 bases and the J gene lost 4 bases, with 25 bases spanning the gap. The CDR3 has 16 residues.

The chain carries TRBV5-1 and TRBJ2-7, with 8 nucleotides matching TRBD2. The CDR3 has 14 amino acids. The germline V gene encodes CDR1 SGHRS and CDR2 YFSETQ. V lost 5 bases to trimming and J lost 1 base; unmatched junction nucleotides: 5. This CDR3 is CASRPGGNSYEQYF. Here the CDR3 DNA reads TGCGCCAGCAGGCCGGGGGGGAATTCCTACGAGCAGTACTTC.

Here the CDR3 DNA reads TGTGCCAGCAGCGGTGGGTTAATCCAAGAGACCCAGTACTTC. Amino acid sequence: CASSGGLIQETQYF. The V call is TRBV9, the J call TRBJ2-5; unclear D gene. V was clipped by 3 bases and J by 1 base, with 10 bases between them. The CDR3 covers 14 residues. Germline V lookup: CDR1 SGDLS, CDR2 YYNGEE.

The rearrangement links TRBV5-4 to TRBJ1-1; the D is unclear. Germline V gene sequence: CDR1 SGHNT, CDR2 YYREEE (reference sequence). V was trimmed by 2 bases and J by 2 bases, leaving 4 bases between them. The CDR3 is 12 amino acids. Here the CDR3 reads CASSLFNTEAFF. CDR3 in DNA: TGTGCCAGCAGCTTATTCAACACTGAAGCTTTCTTT.

The chain links TRBV6-1 to TRBJ2-3; 7 bases align to TRBD2. The V gene's germline CDR1 is MNHNS and CDR2 SASEGT. J gave up 6 bases and V 4 bases, and 10 bases lay outside the gene matches. This CDR3 spans 15 amino acids. The CDR3 coding sequence is TGTGCCAGCAGTGCGACGAGCGGGGCCGCGGATACGCAGTATTTT. It encodes CASSATSGAADTQYF.

This clone was found a few times. The J gene is TRBJ1-2, the V gene TRBV5-1; 7 bases agree with TRBD1. This CDR3 region has 15 residues. Trimming at V came to 4 bases and at J to 6 bases, leaving 12 bases not matched to a gene. In germline, CDR1 is SGHRS, CDR2 YFSETQ. CDR3 nucleotides: TGCGCCAGCAGCGTTTCGGCTGGGACAGCTAATGGCTACACCTTC. It is translated as CASSVSAGTANGYTF.

The chain employs TRBV6-1 and TRBJ1-6; D not certain. The CDR3 is 14 residues long. V gave up 3 bases and J gave up 7 bases, with 10 bases separating them. CDR1 and CDR2 (germline): MNHNS, SASEGT. DNA for the CDR3: TGTGCCAGCAGTGACTTGTTTGGGAATTCACCCCTCCACTTT. Residues: CASSDLFGNSPLHF.

This rearrangement joins TRBV7-9 to TRBJ2-2, with unresolved D. This CDR3 has 15 amino acids. V was clipped by 1 base and J by 4 bases, with 10 bases between them. CDR1 is SEHNR, CDR2 FQNEAQ, per germline (reference sequence). Written as DNA, the CDR3 is TGTGCCAGCAGCTTAGGTGATAGCTTCACCGGGGAGCTGTTTTTT. As protein: CASSLGDSFTGELFF.

The gene calls are TRBV6-6 and TRBJ1-1; D unclear. Germline V gives CDR1 MNHNY, CDR2 SVGAGI (reference sequence). This CDR3 comprises 14 residues. V was cut by 7 bases and J by 0 bases, with 12 bases left in between. This chain's CDR3 is CASKRVAMNTEAFF. CDR3 bases: TGTGCCAGCAAAAGAGTTGCGATGAACACTGAAGCTTTCTTT.

V gene TRBV27 combines with J gene TRBJ2-6; tentative D call: TRBD1 (6 bases). Trimming removed 5 bases at V and 1 base at J, with 12 bases between. Per germline, CDR1 MNHEY and CDR2 SMNVEV (reference sequence). The CDR3 runs to 16 residues. The CDR3 DNA follows: TGTGCCAGCAGTGTATTGACAGGATCTGGGGCCAACGTCCTGACTTTC. Translating it yields CASSVLTGSGANVLTF.

This clone appeared a few times. J is TRBJ1-5 and V is TRBV19, with D maybe TRBD1 (6 bases). This CDR3 has 13 residues. Germline CDR1 reads LNHDA; CDR2 reads SQIVND (reference sequence). V was clipped by 7 bases and J by 6 bases, with 13 bases between them. In DNA, the CDR3 is TGTGCCAGTACTACAGGGTTGGGTCAGCCCCAGCATTTT. This encodes CASTTGLGQPQHF.

The chain has TRBV6-4 and TRBJ2-5, with D perhaps assigned TRBD1 or TRBD2 (6 bases each). Between the trimmed V and J ends, which lost 3 bases and 1 base, there was a span of 9 bases. The CDR3 totals 14 residues. Germline V gene data show CDR1 as MRHNA and CDR2 as SNTAGT. This CDR3 is CASSEKGGQETQYF. CDR3 in DNA: TGTGCCAGCAGTGAGAAGGGGGGCCAAGAGACCCAGTACTTC.

This chain joins TRBV27 and TRBJ1-2; a possible D gene is TRBD1 (5 bases). The ends were cut back, 3 bases at V and 4 bases at J, with 9 bases in the middle. The CDR3 has 13 amino acids. Germline V gene lookup returns CDR1 MNHEY and CDR2 SMNVEV (reference sequence). The CDR3: CASSFRESYGYTF. CDR3 coding DNA: TGTGCCAGCAGTTTCAGGGAGAGCTATGGCTACACCTTC.

The CDR3 loop is CAWSPPDRNYGYTF. CDR3 in DNA: TGTGCCTGGAGTCCCCCGGACAGAAACTATGGCTACACCTTC. The chain employs TRBV30 and TRBJ1-2; weak D call: TRBD1 (6 bases). The CDR3 has 14 amino acids. Trimming left V 2 bases short and J 2 bases short, with 12 bases between. CDR1 and CDR2 from the germline V gene are GTSNPN and SVGIG (reference sequence). Looking up the rest from reference TRBV30 and TRBJ1-2 gives the full variable domain: SQTIHQWPATLVQPVGSPLSLECTVEGTSNPNLYWYRQAAGRGLQLLFYSVGIGQISSEVPQNLSASRPQDRQFILSSKKLLLSDSGFYLCAWSPPDRNYGYTFGSGTRLTVV.

This rearrangement joins TRBV6-5 to TRBJ1-1; a weak D match, TRBD1 (6 bases). Looked up from germline, CDR1 is MNHEY and CDR2 is SVGAGI. The ends were cut back, 0 bases at V and 3 bases at J, with 11 bases in the middle. The CDR3 runs 15 residues. The CDR3 DNA sequence: TGTGCCAGCAGTTACTCCTTGGACAGATACACTGAAGCTTTCTTT. It yields the protein CASSYSLDRYTEAFF.

The rearrangement uses TRBV19 and TRBJ1-1; D is uncertain. The CDR3 covers 15 residues. V dropped 2 bases and J dropped 3 bases, with 13 bases sitting between them. CDR1 and CDR2 (germline): LNHDA, SQIVND (reference sequence). CDR3 nucleotides: TGTGCCAGTAGTATATCCCCGAGGTTGGACACTGAAGCTTTCTTT. The encoded protein is CASSISPRLDTEAFF.

The chain is built from TRBV11-2 and TRBJ2-4; tentatively, D is TRBD1 (5 bases). The germline V gene encodes CDR1 SGHAT and CDR2 FQNNGV. This CDR3 spans 17 amino acids. Between the trimmed V and J ends, which lost 4 bases and 2 bases, there was a span of 18 bases. The chain's CDR3 is CASSSGVGQWTKNIQYF. CDR3 DNA sequence: TGTGCCAGCAGCTCGGGCGTGGGGCAGTGGACCAAAAACATTCAGTACTTC.

This chain links TRBV28 with TRBJ1-6, with a tentative D call TRBD1 (5 bases). Trimming removed 8 bases from V and 0 bases from J, with 14 bases in between. The CDR3 runs 16 residues. In germline, CDR1 is MDHEN, CDR2 SYDVKM. The CDR3 here is CASGRGKSSYNSPLHF. The CDR3 DNA sequence: TGTGCCAGCGGTAGGGGCAAAAGCTCCTATAATTCACCCCTCCACTTT.

This chain links TRBV5-4 with TRBJ1-2; 11 positions match TRBD1. Germline assignment: CDR1 SGHNT and CDR2 YYREEE (reference sequence). The CDR3 loop spans 16 amino acids. As DNA, the CDR3 is TGTCACGTTCCGGGACAGGGGGGCCCAGGGAACTATGGCTACACCTTC. This sequence encodes CHVPGQGGPGNYGYTF.

V and J are TRBV19 and TRBJ2-1; 7 bases map to TRBD2. The CDR3 totals 15 residues. Germline CDR1 LNHDA, CDR2 SQIVND (reference sequence). The V segment lost 4 bases and the J segment 2 bases; nucleotides outside the gene matches: 5. CDR3 in amino acids: CASSTPGGPYNEQFF. For the CDR3, the DNA is TGTGCCAGTAGTACCCCGGGGGGACCCTACAATGAGCAGTTCTTC.

The CDR3 DNA reads as TGCAGCGTTGAAGATTGGGGACAGCGTGGCACAGATACGCAGTATTTT. Its protein is CSVEDWGQRGTDTQYF. The chain has TRBV29-1 and TRBJ2-3, with 7 bases aligning to TRBD1. Germline V gene lookup returns CDR1 SQVTM and CDR2 ANQGSEA. V dropped 0 bases and J dropped 1; count of bases not matched to a gene: 7. This CDR3 has 16 residues.

The chain recombines TRBV11-3 with TRBJ1-1; D is unresolved. CDR3 size: 12 residues. Trimming cost V 4 bases and J 5 bases, with 8 bases left between them. Germline V gene lookup returns CDR1 SGHNT and CDR2 YENEEA. The CDR3 loop is CASSYADTEAFF. CDR3 coding DNA: TGTGCCAGCAGCTACGCGGATACTGAAGCTTTCTTT.

The V and J genes are TRBV7-2 and TRBJ1-1; D is perhaps TRBD1 (5 bases). Germline V gives CDR1 SGHTA, CDR2 FQGNSA. V lost 5 bases and J lost 1, with 8 bases in between. The CDR3 contains 13 residues. For the CDR3, the DNA is TGTGCCAGCAGCCCAACAGGGAACACTGAAGCTTTCTTT. Translation gives CASSPTGNTEAFF.

V and J are TRBV7-9 and TRBJ1-4, with D hard to call. The germline V gene has CDR1 SEHNR and CDR2 FQNEAQ (reference sequence). The CDR3 consists of 12 residues. V was pared by 5 bases and J by 7 bases, with 8 bases between. CDR3 sequence: CASSLHSEKLFF. In DNA, the CDR3 is TGTGCCAGCAGCCTACACAGTGAAAAACTGTTTTTT.

The V and J genes are TRBV7-7 and TRBJ2-2; 12 bases match TRBD2. The CDR3 loop spans 14 amino acids. Trimming cost V 6 bases and J 6 bases; bases outside gene matches: 2. In germline, CDR1 is SSHAT, CDR2 FNYEAQ (reference sequence). CDR3 nucleotides: TGTGCCAGCAGACTAGCGGGGGGTCCCGGGGAGCTGTTTTTT. Its protein is CASRLAGGPGELFF.

This clone occurred a few times. The rearrangement links TRBV9 to TRBJ1-1; D gene uncertain. This CDR3 is 13 amino acids long. The germline V gene has CDR1 SGDLS and CDR2 YYNGEE. Between the trimmed V and J ends, which lost 3 bases and 0 bases, there was a span of 6 bases. In nucleotides, the CDR3 is TGTGCCAGCAGCGCGACCTTGAACACTGAAGCTTTCTTT. This codes for CASSATLNTEAFF.

The chain combines TRBV5-1 with TRBJ1-4, with a weak D call TRBD1 (5 bases). The CDR3 loop spans 14 amino acids. CDR1 and CDR2 from the germline V gene are SGHRS and YFSETQ. V lost 1 base and J 8 bases, leaving 12 bases between the germline ends. Written as DNA, the CDR3 is TGCGCCAGCAGCTTGAGGGGTTTTGGAGAAAAACTGTTTTTT. This codes for CASSLRGFGEKLFF.

The chain links TRBV6-1 to TRBJ1-2; D is undetermined. The CDR3 is made up of 15 amino acids. The V and J ends lost 3 bases and 2 bases respectively, with 13 bases between them. Germline V lookup: CDR1 MNHNS, CDR2 SASEGT. The CDR3 reads CASSDLAIRNYGYTF. The CDR3, as DNA: TGTGCCAGCAGTGACTTGGCGATACGCAACTATGGCTACACCTTC.

The rearrangement links TRBV27 to TRBJ2-5, with TRBD2 identical over 13 bases. Germline V gives CDR1 MNHEY, CDR2 SMNVEV (reference sequence). This CDR3 region has 16 residues. V was pared by 7 bases and J by 3 bases, with 8 bases of the junction left unmatched. The DNA for the CDR3 is TGTGCCAGCACCAACCTTGGACTAGCGGGAGAAGAGACCCAGTACTTC. It encodes CASTNLGLAGEETQYF.